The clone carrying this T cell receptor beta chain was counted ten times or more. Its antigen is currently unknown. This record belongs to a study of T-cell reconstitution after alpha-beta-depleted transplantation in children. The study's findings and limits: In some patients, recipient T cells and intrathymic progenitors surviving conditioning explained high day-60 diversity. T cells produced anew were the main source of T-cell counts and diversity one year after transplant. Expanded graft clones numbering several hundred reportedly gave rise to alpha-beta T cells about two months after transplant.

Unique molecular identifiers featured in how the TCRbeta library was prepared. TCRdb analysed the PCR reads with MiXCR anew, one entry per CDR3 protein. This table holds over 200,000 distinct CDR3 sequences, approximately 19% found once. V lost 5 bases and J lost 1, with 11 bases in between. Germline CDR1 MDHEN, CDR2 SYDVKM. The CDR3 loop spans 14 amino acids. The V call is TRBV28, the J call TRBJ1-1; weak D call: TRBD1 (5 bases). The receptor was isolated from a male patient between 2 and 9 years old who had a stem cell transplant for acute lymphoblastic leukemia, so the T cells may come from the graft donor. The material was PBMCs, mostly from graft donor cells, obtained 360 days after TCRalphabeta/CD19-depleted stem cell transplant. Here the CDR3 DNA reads TGTGCCAGCAGTCTGCGTAGGGGGAACACTGAAGCTTTCTTT. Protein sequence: CASSLRRGNTEAFF.